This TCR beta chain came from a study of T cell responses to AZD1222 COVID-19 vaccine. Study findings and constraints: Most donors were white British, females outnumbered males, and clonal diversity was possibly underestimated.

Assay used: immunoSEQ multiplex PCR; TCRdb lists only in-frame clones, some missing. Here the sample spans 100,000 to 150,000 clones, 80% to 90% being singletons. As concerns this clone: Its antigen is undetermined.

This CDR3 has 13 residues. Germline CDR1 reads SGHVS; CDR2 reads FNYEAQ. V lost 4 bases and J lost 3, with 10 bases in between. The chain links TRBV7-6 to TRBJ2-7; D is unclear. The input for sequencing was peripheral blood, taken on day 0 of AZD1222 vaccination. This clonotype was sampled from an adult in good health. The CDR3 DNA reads TGTGCCAGCAGCTCCGGACGGCACTACGAGCAGTACTTC. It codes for CASSSGRHYEQYF.